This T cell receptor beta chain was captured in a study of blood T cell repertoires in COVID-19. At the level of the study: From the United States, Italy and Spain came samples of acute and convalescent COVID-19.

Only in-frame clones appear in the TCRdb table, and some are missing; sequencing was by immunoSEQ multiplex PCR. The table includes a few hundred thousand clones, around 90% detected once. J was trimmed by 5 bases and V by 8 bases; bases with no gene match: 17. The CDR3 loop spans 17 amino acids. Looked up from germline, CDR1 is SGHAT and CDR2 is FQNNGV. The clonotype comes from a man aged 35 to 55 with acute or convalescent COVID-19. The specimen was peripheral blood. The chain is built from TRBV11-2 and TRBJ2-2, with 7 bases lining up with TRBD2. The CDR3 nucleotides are TGTGCCAGCGGCGCTCACTCCTTGGGGAGGGGTACCGGGGAGCTGTTTTTT. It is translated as CASGAHSLGRGTGELFF.